Shown below are 9 T cell receptor beta chains from a single sample sequenced in a study of PD-L1 blockade in urothelial cancer. The protocol was immunoSEQ multiplex PCR, while the TCRdb copy is restricted to in-frame clones and leaves out a portion. This sample has 53,000 or so clones, with approximately 83% found just once. The specimen was PBMCs, collected around atezolizumab (anti-PD-L1) treatment. Receptor source: a man in his 60s with urothelial cancer.

V and J are TRBV29-1 and TRBJ1-2; no firm D call. Germline CDR1 and CDR2: SQVTM and ANQGSEA. The CDR3 has 12 residues. Trimming stripped 3 bases from V and 5 bases from J, with 10 bases between. The CDR3 is CSVEARRYGYTF. Written as DNA, the CDR3 is TGCAGCGTTGAGGCCAGGAGGTATGGCTACACCTTC.

The J gene is TRBJ2-7, the V gene TRBV19; 9 bases align to TRBD2. V shed 3 bases and J 1 base; nucleotides not matched to a gene: 4. CDR3 size: 15 residues. CDR1 and CDR2 from the germline V gene are LNHDA and SQIVND (reference sequence). The CDR3: CASSIVSGGSYEQYF. The CDR3, as DNA: TGTGCCAGTAGTATCGTTAGCGGGGGATCCTACGAGCAGTACTTC.

This clone has only a few counts. The J gene is TRBJ1-4, the V gene TRBV5-1, with TRBD1 matching over 7 bases. The CDR3 has 16 residues. The ends lost 4 bases at V and 4 bases at J; junction bases unmatched: 10. Per the germline V gene, CDR1 is SGHRS and CDR2 is YFSETQ. CDR3 DNA: TGCGCCAGCAGCCGGGACAGTACATCGGGTAATGAAAAACTGTTTTTT. This translates into CASSRDSTSGNEKLFF. The full variable domain, in which reference TRBV5-1 and TRBJ1-4 provide the parts outside the CDR3, is KAGVTQTPRYLIKTRGQQVTLSCSPISGHRSVSWYQQTPGQGLQFLFEYFSETQRNKGNFPGRFSGRQFSNSRSEMNVSTLELGDSALYLCASSRDSTSGNEKLFFGSGTQLSVL.

This chain uses TRBV19 with TRBJ1-5; 8 bases agree with TRBD1. With V trimmed by 8 bases and J by 6 bases, 9 bases remained unmatched. This CDR3 contains 14 residues. CDR1 is LNHDA and CDR2 is SQIVND in the germline V gene (reference sequence). The CDR3 coding sequence is TGTGCCAGTCTTGACAGGGGCGCCCCTCAGCCCCAGCATTTT. Encoded protein: CASLDRGAPQPQHF.

This chain uses TRBV7-2 with TRBJ2-7; D is possibly TRBD2 (6 bases). Trimming stripped 0 bases from V and 3 bases from J, with 15 bases between. The CDR3 spans 16 residues. Per germline, CDR1 SGHTA and CDR2 FQGNSA. CDR3 in DNA: TGTGCCAGCAGCTTAGCGGGAGGAAAGGGTAACTACGAGCAGTACTTC. Protein product: CASSLAGGKGNYEQYF.

V and J are TRBV15 and TRBJ1-4, with TRBD1 matching 7 bases. The J segment lost 4 bases and the V segment lost 1 base, leaving 3 bases of the junction unmatched. Germline CDR1 LNHNV, CDR2 YYDKDF (reference sequence). This CDR3 spans 15 amino acids. The CDR3 bases are TGTGCCACCAGCAGAGCAGGGGGGCGTAATGAAAAACTGTTTTTT. Translation gives CATSRAGGRNEKLFF. Complete variable domain (other parts from reference TRBV15 and TRBJ1-4): DAMVIQNPRYQVTQFGKPVTLSCSQTLNHNVMYWYQQKSSQAPKLLFHYYDKDFNNEADTPDNFQSRRPNTSFCFLDIRSPGLGDTAMYLCATSRAGGRNEKLFFGSGTQLSVL.

V and J are TRBV2 and TRBJ1-1, with D possibly matching TRBD1 (5 bases). In germline, CDR1 is SNHLY, CDR2 FYNNEI. The CDR3 extends over 15 amino acids. Trimming stripped 7 bases from V and 2 bases from J, with 17 bases between. CDR3 bases: TGTGCCAGCACGGCACAGGCCCAATCCAACACTGAAGCTTTCTTT. This sequence encodes CASTAQAQSNTEAFF.

V is TRBV7-2 and J is TRBJ2-5; possibly TRBD1 for D (7 bases). V dropped 5 bases and J dropped 3 bases, with 13 bases sitting between them. The CDR3 is 14 residues long. Germline CDR1 reads SGHTA; CDR2 reads FQGNSA. The CDR3 coding sequence is TGTGCCAGCAGCGGAGGGGGCACAAAAGAGACCCAGTACTTC. The encoded protein is CASSGGGTKETQYF.

This clone was recorded a few times. The chain joins TRBV5-6 to TRBJ1-1, with TRBD1 matching over 8 bases. The V gene's germline CDR1 is SGHDT and CDR2 YYEEEE. Unmatched junction bases numbered 7, after V lost 4 bases and J lost 5 bases. The CDR3 is 14 amino acids. This CDR3 reads CASSGRDRWTEAFF. For the CDR3, the DNA is TGTGCCAGCAGCGGCCGGGACAGGTGGACTGAAGCTTTCTTT. The whole variable domain, filled in from reference TRBV5-6 and TRBJ1-1, reads DAGVTQSPTHLIKTRGQQVTLRCSPKSGHDTVSWYQQALGQGPQFIFQYYEEEERQRGNFPDRFSGHQFPNYSSELNVNALLLGDSALYLCASSGRDRWTEAFFGQGTRLTVV.